Shown below are 24 T cell receptor beta chains from a single sample sequenced in a study of CD8+ T cells in alopecia areata. The treatment: oral pan-JAK inhibitor, 5-10 mg twice daily. Extracted RNA was reverse transcribed, and the resulting cDNA served as sequencing template. Only in-frame clones appear in the TCRdb table, and some are missing; sequencing was by immunoSEQ multiplex PCR. The sample comprises some 210,000 clones, approximately 65% of which are singletons, and 0.95% to 1.5% rests with the top ten. Here the sequenced sample was CD4+ T cells sorted from blood, taken at week 44, from a patient treated with tofacitinib. These receptors originate from a human donor with alopecia areata.

The CDR3 bases are TGCGCCAGCAGCCTCCAGCCTGGGACAGGGAACACCGGGGAGCTGTTTTTT. Translating it yields CASSLQPGTGNTGELFF. This chain uses TRBV5-1 with TRBJ2-2, with 8 bases lining up with TRBD1. The CDR3 loop spans 17 amino acids. Trimming removed 4 bases from V and 1 base from J; junction bases left unmatched: 9. The germline CDR1 and CDR2 sequences are SGHRS and YFSETQ.

Written as DNA, the CDR3 is TGTGCCAGCAGCTCTTACAGGGGAGATAACTATGGCTACACCTTC. Protein: CASSSYRGDNYGYTF. The rearrangement joins TRBV7-9 to TRBJ1-2; 7 nucleotides agree with TRBD1. This CDR3 has 15 residues. Germline CDR1 SEHNR, CDR2 FQNEAQ (reference sequence). With V trimmed by 4 bases and J by 1 base, 6 bases remained unmatched.

The chain links TRBV2 to TRBJ2-5, with D possibly TRBD2 on 6 matching bases. CDR3 size: 13 residues. Trimming stripped 7 bases from V and 2 bases from J, with 11 bases between. CDR1 is SNHLY and CDR2 is FYNNEI in the germline V gene. For the CDR3, the DNA is TGTGCCAGCAACCGGGACTCTCAAGAGACCCAGTACTTC. Protein sequence: CASNRDSQETQYF.

This chain links TRBV5-1 with TRBJ2-7; TRBD1 matches 7 bases. J was trimmed by 4 bases and V by 4 bases; bases with no gene match: 5. Per germline, CDR1 SGHRS and CDR2 YFSETQ. This CDR3 spans 13 amino acids. CDR3 sequence (DNA): TGCGCCAGCAGCCCCGGGACAGAATACGAGCAGTACTTC. Translating it yields CASSPGTEYEQYF.

This chain connects TRBV19 to TRBJ2-6; D is undetermined. Trimming pared 5 bases from V and 4 bases from J, leaving 21 bases between. The CDR3 is 18 residues long. CDR1 and CDR2 (germline): LNHDA, SQIVND (reference sequence). For the CDR3, the DNA is TGTGCCAGTAGTCAGTTCGGCACTCCGAGTGCCGGGGCCAACGTCCTGACTTTC. It is translated as CASSQFGTPSAGANVLTF.

This clone was observed a handful of times. The CDR3 bases are TGTGCCAGCAGTTACGGAGCGGGGCTTCCAGATACGCAGTATTTT. It encodes CASSYGAGLPDTQYF. V gene TRBV6-6 combines with J gene TRBJ2-3, with 7 bases fitting TRBD2. This CDR3 contains 15 residues. Germline-derived CDR1 and CDR2 are MNHNY and SVGAGI (reference sequence). Trimming took 2 bases from V and 4 from J; bases not matched to a gene: 6.

This rearrangement joins TRBV11-2 to TRBJ1-2; D uncertain. The CDR3 loop spans 15 amino acids. Germline lookup yields CDR1 SGHAT and CDR2 FQNNGV. Deletions cut 2 bases from V and 5 bases from J, with 15 bases between. CDR3 coding DNA: TGTGCCAGCAGCTTATCCCGGATGAGGGTTTATGGCTACACCTTC. Amino acids: CASSLSRMRVYGYTF.

This CDR3 reads CATDTTSGGGQYF. In nucleotides, the CDR3 is TGTGCCACCGATACGACTAGCGGGGGGGGACAGTACTTC. The chain is built from TRBV10-3 and TRBJ2-7; 14 nucleotides agree with TRBD2. The CDR3 is 13 residues long. In germline, CDR1 is ENHRY, CDR2 SYGVKD. J was trimmed by 10 bases and V by 10 bases; bases with no gene match: 9.

This clone showed up just a few times. V and J are TRBV29-1 and TRBJ1-2; possible D gene TRBD1, 6 bases. V gave up 3 bases and J gave up 4 bases, with 9 bases separating them. CDR1 and CDR2 from the germline V gene are SQVTM and ANQGSEA. The CDR3 totals 12 residues. The CDR3 bases are TGCAGCGTTGATGCGACAGGCTATGGCTACACCTTC. Amino acids: CSVDATGYGYTF.

Here the CDR3 reads CASNQDGQETQYF. The CDR3 bases are TGTGCCAGCAACCAGGACGGGCAAGAGACCCAGTACTTC. The chain recombines TRBV9 with TRBJ2-5; no clear D. Trimming removed 6 bases from V and 2 bases from J, with 11 bases in between. The CDR3 spans 13 residues. Germline V gene data show CDR1 as SGDLS and CDR2 as YYNGEE.

The V gene is TRBV18, the J gene TRBJ1-2; no definite D call. V was cut by 1 base and J by 6 bases, with 9 bases left in between. The germline CDR1 and CDR2 sequences are KGHSH and LQKENI. The CDR3 has 13 residues. CDR3 region: CASSPRLGDGYTF. The DNA of the CDR3 is TGTGCCAGCTCACCACGCCTCGGGGATGGCTACACCTTC.

The J gene is TRBJ1-1, the V gene TRBV29-1; D is ambiguous. V dropped 6 bases and J dropped 4 bases, with 18 bases sitting between them. The germline V gene encodes CDR1 SQVTM and CDR2 ANQGSEA. The CDR3 is made up of 14 amino acids. The CDR3 bases are TGCAGCGTCGCGGCGAGGGCGTCGGGCACTGAAGCTTTCTTT. It is translated as CSVAARASGTEAFF.

The genes are TRBV18 and TRBJ2-1, with D hard to call. The CDR3 is made up of 13 amino acids. CDR1 and CDR2 (germline): KGHSH, LQKENI. V was shortened by 4 bases and J by 2 bases, with 6 bases between the two germline ends. CDR3 nucleotide sequence: TGTGCCAGCTCACTACAGACCTACAATGAGCAGTTCTTC. Residues: CASSLQTYNEQFF.

The V gene is TRBV6-5, the J gene TRBJ1-2; 7 positions agree with TRBD1. The CDR3 consists of 14 residues. V dropped 2 bases and J dropped 2; count of bases not matched to a gene: 2. Germline V gene data show CDR1 as MNHEY and CDR2 as SVGAGI. The CDR3 loop reads CASSYTQGNYGYTF. Here the CDR3 DNA reads TGTGCCAGCAGTTACACACAGGGGAACTATGGCTACACCTTC.

The table lists this clone with a few counts. The chain recombines TRBV29-1 with TRBJ2-1; 7 bases map to TRBD2. The V gene end was trimmed by 7 bases and the J gene end by 7 bases; junction bases not matched to a gene: 16. CDR3 size: 15 residues. Germline CDR1 is SQVTM and CDR2 is ANQGSEA. The CDR3 loop is CSALRGTTLLNEQFF. The CDR3 coding sequence is TGCAGCGCCTTACGTGGGACTACCCTTTTAAATGAGCAGTTCTTC.

The rearrangement links TRBV2 to TRBJ1-1; 7 bases are a match to TRBD1. The V gene's germline CDR1 is SNHLY and CDR2 FYNNEI. This CDR3 has 15 amino acids. V dropped 2 bases and J dropped 0; count of bases not matched to a gene: 3. The CDR3: CASSEMGQMNTEAFF. The DNA for the CDR3 is TGTGCCAGCAGTGAAATGGGACAGATGAACACTGAAGCTTTCTTT.

This clone was seen only once. The rearrangement links TRBV7-8 to TRBJ2-1; D gene unclear. There are 15 residues in the CDR3. Per the germline V gene, CDR1 is SGHVS and CDR2 is FQNEAQ. V dropped 7 bases and J dropped 2 bases, with 15 bases sitting between them. DNA for the CDR3: TGTGCCAGCACCCTAGATATTTGGGCCTACAATGAGCAGTTCTTC. Protein product: CASTLDIWAYNEQFF.

The chain's CDR3 is CASSLRWEPYSNQPQHF. The CDR3 DNA is TGTGCCAGCAGCCTCCGGTGGGAGCCGTATAGCAATCAGCCCCAGCATTTT. The chain couples TRBV27 to TRBJ1-5, with no clear D. Between the trimmed V and J ends, which lost 6 bases and 0 bases, there was a span of 18 bases. CDR3 size: 17 residues. Looked up from germline, CDR1 is MNHEY and CDR2 is SMNVEV (reference sequence).

The CDR3 sequence: CASSWASSPGETQYF. The CDR3 DNA follows: TGTGCCAGTAGTTGGGCTAGCTCCCCGGGAGAGACCCAGTACTTC. This chain joins TRBV19 and TRBJ2-5; maybe TRBD2 (5 bases). Per the germline V gene, CDR1 is LNHDA and CDR2 is SQIVND (reference sequence). The ends were cut back, 5 bases at V and 4 bases at J, with 17 bases in the middle. This CDR3 contains 15 residues.

This clone was counted a few times. V and J are TRBV29-1 and TRBJ2-5; unclear D gene. CDR1 is SQVTM and CDR2 is ANQGSEA in the germline V gene. This CDR3 region has 11 residues. The V end was cut by 3 bases, the J end by 6 bases, with 8 bases between. The CDR3 bases are TGCAGCGTTGAGGAAGTACAGACCCAGTACTTC. It specifies CSVEEVQTQYF.

V and J are TRBV29-1 and TRBJ2-6; tentatively, D is TRBD2 (5 bases). Deletions cut 4 bases from V and 14 bases from J, with 21 bases between. Germline V gene lookup returns CDR1 SQVTM and CDR2 ANQGSEA. There are 14 residues in the CDR3. The DNA of the CDR3 is TGCAGCGTTGCCCATTCCGGAGGTTCGCTCCTCCTGACTTTC. Translation: CSVAHSGGSLLLTF. Filled out from reference TRBV29-1 and TRBJ2-6, the complete variable domain reads SAVISQKPSRDICQRGTSLTIQCQVDSQVTMMFWYRQQPGQSLTLIATANQGSEATYESGFVIDKFPISRPNLTFSTLTVSNMSPEDSSIYLCSVAHSGGSLLLTFGAGSRLTVL.

V gene TRBV7-2 combines with J gene TRBJ2-7; TRBD2 agrees at 10 bases. Germline-derived CDR1 and CDR2 are SGHTA and FQGNSA. With V trimmed by 0 bases and J by 7 bases, 15 bases remained unmatched. This CDR3 has 18 residues. The CDR3 region is CASSLAAFMSGGAGEQYF. CDR3 bases: TGTGCCAGCAGCTTAGCGGCCTTTATGAGCGGGGGGGCAGGGGAGCAGTACTTC.

This rearrangement joins TRBV10-1 to TRBJ1-1; D not resolved. Trimming removed 8 bases at V and 4 bases at J, with 8 bases between. This CDR3 spans 11 amino acids. Germline CDR1 and CDR2: WNHNN and SYGVQD (reference sequence). CDR3 region: CASVRTTEAFF. In DNA, the CDR3 is TGCGCCAGCGTACGGACCACTGAAGCTTTCTTT.

As DNA, the CDR3 is TGTGCCAGCAGTGAAATTCAGGACGCCGAAATGGTGGACACCTTC. Protein sequence: CASSEIQDAEMVDTF. The chain combines TRBV25-1 with TRBJ1-2; no reliable D call. The V and J ends lost 2 bases and 12 bases respectively, with 22 bases between them. The CDR3 covers 15 residues. Germline V gene sequence: CDR1 MGHDK, CDR2 SYGVNS.